This T cell receptor beta chain was observed in a study of cytomegalovirus exposure and HLA in healthy donors. Data came from immunoSEQ multiplex PCR; TCRdb stores just in-frame clones and leaves some out. The table has 250,000 to 350,000 clones, around 87% seen once. Separate from the approximately 670-subject first cohort, the approximately 120-subject validation cohort was the one that the donors belonged to. The CDR3 has 14 residues. The V segment lost 3 bases and the J segment 8 bases; nucleotides outside the gene matches: 7. Germline V gives CDR1 MNHEY, CDR2 SVGAGI. This clone is medium-sized. Sequenced input: PBMCs. This clonotype originated in a woman between 18 and 29 years old in good health and CMV-seronegative. The rearrangement joins TRBV6-5 to TRBJ2-1; TRBD1 aligns across 7 bases. The CDR3 coding sequence is TGTGCCAGCAGTTATTGGGACAGTGCGGATGAGCAGTTCTTC. Its protein is CASSYWDSADEQFF.